Below are 8 T cell receptor beta chains sequenced from a single sample in a study of T cell repertoires in cytomegalovirus infection (dated by TCRdb to 2018 to 2020). Antigens for these TCRs are unknown. The meaning of the sample's treatment or condition label: in vitro stimulation with specific CMV peptide epitopes to enrich CMV-specific T cells. Instrument used: Illumina HiSeq 1500. TCRdb ran its own pipeline on the public reads, namely fastp trimming at Q25 and MiXCR clone calling, and kept in-frame beta chains. Each CDR3 protein appears once, grouped with its most common genes and DNA. This sample is represented by 650,000 to 900,000 distinct CDR3 sequences; approximately 30% of them were singletons. In total, the top ten clones hold 9.5% to 15% of the sample. Specimen: cultured CD8+ T cells from PBMCs, collected from culture after CMV antigen stimulation. These receptors were collected from a human donor in good health (CMV status not recorded). Some clones in this sample may be carry-over from other donors' samples.

In this sample, this clonotype turned up many times. The chain carries TRBV7-2 and TRBJ1-2, with D tentatively TRBD1 (6 bases). Germline CDR1 and CDR2: SGHTA and FQGNSA. The V end lost 4 bases, the J end lost 3 bases, and 9 bases lay between the germline ends. CDR3 size: 13 residues. The CDR3 bases are TGTGCCAGCAGCTGGACAGTGGACTATGGCTACACCTTC. The encoded protein is CASSWTVDYGYTF.

This clonotype was observed a handful of times. The chain has TRBV12-3 or TRBV12-4 and TRBJ1-2; 8 bases are a match to TRBD1. V lost 8 bases, J lost 5 bases, and 16 bases stayed unmatched. The CDR3 is 16 amino acids. The CDR3, as DNA: TGTGCCAGCCTCTCTATGGGGGACAGGCTCGGATATGGCTACACCTTC. It codes for CASLSMGDRLGYGYTF.

V and J are TRBV10-3 and TRBJ2-3, with D possibly matching TRBD2 (7 bases). The CDR3 length is 16 residues. V was clipped by 6 bases and J by 3 bases, with 19 bases between them. Germline CDR1 is ENHRY and CDR2 is SYGVKD. Written as DNA, the CDR3 is TGTGCCATCAGCGTCCGATCGGGGGGCAGAACAGATACGCAGTATTTT. The encoded protein is CAISVRSGGRTDTQYF.

This chain uses TRBV10-3 with TRBJ1-2, with a weak D call TRBD1 (6 bases). The germline CDR1 and CDR2 sequences are ENHRY and SYGVKD. The CDR3 contains 14 residues. V lost 6 bases and J lost 2, with 13 bases in between. CDR3 nucleotides: TGTGCCATCAGCTCGGGGCAGGGGAACTATGGCTACACCTTC. Amino acids: CAISSGQGNYGYTF.

The chain employs TRBV4-3 and TRBJ2-2; either TRBD1 or TRBD2 may fit D (5 bases each). With 1 base removed from V and 2 bases from J, the gap between germline ends came to 11 bases. This CDR3 comprises 16 residues. Germline V gives CDR1 LGHNA, CDR2 YSLEER. This CDR3 reads CASSQGDGLNTGELFF. In DNA form, the CDR3 reads TGCGCCAGCAGCCAAGGGGACGGGCTCAACACCGGGGAGCTGTTTTTT.

V is TRBV27 and J is TRBJ1-5, with D tentatively TRBD1 (6 bases). The ends were cut back, 6 bases at V and 4 bases at J, with 19 bases in the middle. The V gene's germline CDR1 is MNHEY and CDR2 SMNVEV (reference sequence). The CDR3 consists of 16 residues. The CDR3 reads CASRSGTHGLNQPQHF. Written as DNA, the CDR3 is TGTGCCAGCAGGTCAGGGACACACGGACTGAATCAGCCCCAGCATTTT.

The sample holds many counts of this clonotype. The chain links TRBV7-2 to TRBJ2-1; 14 bases agree with TRBD2. The CDR3 runs to 15 residues. In germline, CDR1 is SGHTA, CDR2 FQGNSA. J lost 9 bases, V lost 1 base, and 2 bases had no gene match. CDR3 loop: CASSLEGLAGVEQFF. The CDR3 DNA sequence: TGTGCCAGCAGCTTAGAGGGACTAGCGGGAGTTGAGCAGTTCTTC.

J is TRBJ1-2 and V is TRBV20-1; no definite D call. Germline assignment: CDR1 DFQATT and CDR2 SNEGSKA (reference sequence). This CDR3 region has 17 residues. With 0 bases removed from V and 4 bases from J, the gap between germline ends came to 21 bases. The CDR3 region is CSARDPRSPPGGYGYTF. CDR3 DNA sequence: TGCAGTGCTAGAGATCCGAGGTCACCGCCGGGAGGCTATGGCTACACCTTC.